Only one count was recorded for the clone carrying this T cell receptor (beta chain). Sequenced by immunoSEQ multiplex PCR; TCRdb stores in-frame clones only, minus some. The sample lists 72,000 or so clones; around 90% were seen once. V was shortened by 2 bases and J by 6 bases, with 10 bases between the two germline ends. This CDR3 has 13 amino acids. CDR1 and CDR2 (germline): SGHDN, FVKESK. The source of the sample is a study of T cell responses to AZD1222 COVID-19 vaccine. The rearrangement uses TRBV14 and TRBJ1-1, with D uncertain. Sequencing was performed on peripheral blood, taken on day 0 of AZD1222 vaccination. This receptor was obtained from an adult in good health. This chain's CDR3 is CASSQRRSSEAFF. The CDR3 nucleotides are TGTGCCAGCAGCCAAAGAAGGAGTTCTGAAGCTTTCTTT.